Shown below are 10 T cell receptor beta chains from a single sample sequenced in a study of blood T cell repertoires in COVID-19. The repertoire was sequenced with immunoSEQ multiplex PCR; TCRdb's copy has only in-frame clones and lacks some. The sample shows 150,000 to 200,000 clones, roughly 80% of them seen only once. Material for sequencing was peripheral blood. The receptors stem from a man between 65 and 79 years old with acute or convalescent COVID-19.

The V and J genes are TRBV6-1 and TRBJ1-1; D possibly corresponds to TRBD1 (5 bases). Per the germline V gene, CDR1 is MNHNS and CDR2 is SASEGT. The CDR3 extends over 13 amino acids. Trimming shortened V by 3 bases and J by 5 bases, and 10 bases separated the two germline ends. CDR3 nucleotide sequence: TGTGCCAGCAGTGACAGGGATAATACTGAAGCTTTCTTT. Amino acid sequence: CASSDRDNTEAFF.

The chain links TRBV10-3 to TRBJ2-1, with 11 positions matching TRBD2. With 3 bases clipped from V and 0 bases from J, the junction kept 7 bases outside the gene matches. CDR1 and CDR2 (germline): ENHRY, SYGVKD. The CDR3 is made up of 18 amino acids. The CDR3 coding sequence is TGTGCCATCAGTGACCTCCGACTAGCGGGGAGCTCCTACAATGAGCAGTTCTTC. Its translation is CAISDLRLAGSSYNEQFF.

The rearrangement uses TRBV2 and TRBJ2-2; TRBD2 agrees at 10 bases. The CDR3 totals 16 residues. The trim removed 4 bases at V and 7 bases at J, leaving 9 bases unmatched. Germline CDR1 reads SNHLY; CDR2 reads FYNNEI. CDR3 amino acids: CASSAERGGQGGELFF. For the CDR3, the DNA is TGTGCCAGCAGTGCGGAGCGGGGGGGCCAAGGCGGGGAGCTGTTTTTT.

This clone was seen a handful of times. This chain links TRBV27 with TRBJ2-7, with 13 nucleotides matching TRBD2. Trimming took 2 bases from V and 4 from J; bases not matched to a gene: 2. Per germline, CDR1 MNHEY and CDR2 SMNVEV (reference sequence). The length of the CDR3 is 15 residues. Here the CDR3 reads CASSLTSGRDYEQYF. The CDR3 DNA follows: TGTGCCAGCAGTTTAACTAGCGGGAGGGATTACGAGCAGTACTTC.

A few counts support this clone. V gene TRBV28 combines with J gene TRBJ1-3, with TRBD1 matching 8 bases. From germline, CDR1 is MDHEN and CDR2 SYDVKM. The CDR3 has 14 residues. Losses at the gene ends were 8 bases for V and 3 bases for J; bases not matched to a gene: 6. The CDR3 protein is CASLAGGSGNTIYF. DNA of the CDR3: TGTGCCAGCCTGGCAGGGGGCAGTGGAAACACCATATATTTT.

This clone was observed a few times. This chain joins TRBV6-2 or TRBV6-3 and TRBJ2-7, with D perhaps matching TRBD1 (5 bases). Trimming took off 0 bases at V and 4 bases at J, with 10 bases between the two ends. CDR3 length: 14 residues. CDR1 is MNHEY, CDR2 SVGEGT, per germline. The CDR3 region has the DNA TGTGCCAGCAGTTACTCGCAGGGAATTTACGAGCAGTACTTC. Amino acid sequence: CASSYSQGIYEQYF.

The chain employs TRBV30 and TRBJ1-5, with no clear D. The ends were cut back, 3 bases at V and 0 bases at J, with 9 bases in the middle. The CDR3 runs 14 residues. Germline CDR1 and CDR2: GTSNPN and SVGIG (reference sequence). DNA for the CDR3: TGTGCCTGGAGCGTAACAGATAGCAATCAGCCCCAGCATTTT. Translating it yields CAWSVTDSNQPQHF.

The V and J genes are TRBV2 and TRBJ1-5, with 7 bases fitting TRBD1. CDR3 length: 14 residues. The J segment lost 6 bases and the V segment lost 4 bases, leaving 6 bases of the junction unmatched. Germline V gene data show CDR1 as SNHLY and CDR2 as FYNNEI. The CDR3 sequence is CASSGTGGVQPQHF. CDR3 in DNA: TGTGCCAGCAGTGGGACAGGAGGAGTTCAGCCCCAGCATTTT.

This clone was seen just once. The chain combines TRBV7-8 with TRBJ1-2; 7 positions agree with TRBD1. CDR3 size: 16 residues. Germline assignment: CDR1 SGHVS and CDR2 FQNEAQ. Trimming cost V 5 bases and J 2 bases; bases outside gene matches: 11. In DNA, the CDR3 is TGTGCCAGCAGCGGGAAGGGCACAGGGGAAAACTATGGCTACACCTTC. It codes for CASSGKGTGENYGYTF.

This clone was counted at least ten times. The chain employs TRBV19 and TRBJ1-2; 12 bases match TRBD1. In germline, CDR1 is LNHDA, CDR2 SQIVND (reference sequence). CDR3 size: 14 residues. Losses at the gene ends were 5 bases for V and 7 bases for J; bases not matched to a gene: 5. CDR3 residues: CASSPGQGASGYTF. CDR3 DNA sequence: TGTGCCAGTAGTCCGGGACAGGGGGCGAGTGGCTACACCTTC.